This entry is about one T cell receptor (beta chain). Its antigen remains unknown. This entry belongs to a study of OX40 agonist ivuxolimab in advanced cancers. Study findings and constraints: Clonal expansion by week 6 occurred in CD4+ and CD8+ blood T cells (at 0.1 to 3.0 mg/kg). Certain nonresponders additionally had low normalized T-cell clonal expansion. Among T cells, CD8+ cells averaged more expanded clones than CD4+ cells.

The repertoire was sequenced with immunoSEQ multiplex PCR; TCRdb's copy has only in-frame clones and lacks some. The sample yields about 86,000 clones, roughly nine tenths seen once. The germline V gene encodes CDR1 SNHLY and CDR2 FYNNEI. This CDR3 is 13 amino acids long. The sequence was obtained from an adult with an advanced solid tumor such as melanoma, head and neck, liver or kidney cancer. Sample: CD4+ or CD8+ T cells sorted from blood, taken in a trial of the OX40 agonist ivuxolimab. The chain has TRBV2 and TRBJ2-5; TRBD2 might be the D (7 bases). The assigned J gene may be wrong: the sequence end matches TRBJ2-7 better. As DNA, the CDR3 is TGTGCCGTCGTGTGGGGGGGCCACTACGAGCAGTACTTC. Protein sequence: CAVVWGGHYEQYF.